These T cell receptor beta chains were read from a single sample in a study of tumor and adjacent non-tumor tissue in lung cancer. TCRdb recomputed calls from the multiplex PCR reads with MiXCR, one row per CDR3 protein. This table holds around 120,000 distinct CDR3 sequences, approximately 71% found once. Sequencing used lung tumor tissue. These receptors originate from a man between 25 and 39 years old with non-small cell lung cancer. The CDR3 runs from the conserved cysteine through the conserved F or W. A D gene is named only where the DNA matches it firmly. Clone size is not always given. Where it is, it says once, few, many or a class for expanded clones.

v_gene	j_gene	d_gene	abundance	len	CDR3nt	CDR3aa
TRBV29-1	TRBJ2-1	TRBD2	.	14	TGCAGCGCAGCCCTAGCGGGAGGACCCACTGAGCTGTTCTTC	CSAALAGGPTELFF
TRBV6-5	TRBJ2-5	.	many	18	TGTGCCAGCAGTCGCCAGTGGGGGGGCCGAGAATACCAAGAGACCCAGTACTTC	CASSRQWGGREYQETQYF
TRBV10-3	TRBJ2-5	.	.	16	TGTACCATCAGTGGTCTTAGGAGGGCCGGCCAAGAGACCCAGTACTTC	CTISGLRRAGQETQYF
TRBV24-1	TRBJ2-3	.	.	14	TGTGCCATCAGTGAAACCGGGACAACAGACACGCTGTATTTT	CAISETGTTDTLYF
TRBV5-1	TRBJ2-2	.	.	15	TGCGCCAGCAGCGTCCGACTAGGCCAAAGAGGGGTGCTGTTTTTT	CASSVRLGQRGVLFF
TRBV7-3	TRBJ2-3	.	many	14	TGTGCCAGCAGCCCTCAACCGGGCACAGATACGCAGTATTTT	CASSPQPGTDTQYF
TRBV20-1	TRBJ1-5	.	.	12	TGCAGTGCGGTAGGCGGCAATCAGTCCCACCATTTT	CSAVGGNQSHHF
TRBV11-2	TRBJ2-3	TRBD1	.	15	TGTGCCAGCAGTCAGAGAGGGGGCGAGGGAAATACGCGGTATTTT	CASSQRGGEGNTRYF
TRBV11-2	TRBJ2-5	TRBD2	.	17	TGTGCCAGCAGCCTAGGGGGGACTAGCGGGACCGGAGAGACCCAGTACTTC	CASSLGGTSGTGETQYF
TRBV6-5	TRBJ2-7	TRBD1	.	15	TGTGTCAGCAGTTACTCGGGACAGGGAGAGTCCGAGCAGTACTTC	CVSSYSGQGESEQYF
TRBV5-4	TRBJ2-2	.	.	15	TGTGCCAGCTGCTTGGCCGGTTACGGCACCGGGGAGCTGTTTTTT	CASCLAGYGTGELFF
TRBV6-6	TRBJ2-5	TRBD1	.	13	TGTGCCAACAGCGGACAGGGGCAAGAGACCCAGTACTTC	CANSGQGQETQYF
TRBV20-1	TRBJ1-2	.	many	12	TGCAGTGCTACGGTAGGAAGAGATGGCTACACCTTC	CSATVGRDGYTF
TRBV7-9	TRBJ2-1	TRBD2	many	16	TGTGCCAGCAGCTTAGAGGCGGGAGGGCTGTACAATGAGCAGTTCTTC	CASSLEAGGLYNEQFF
TRBV13	TRBJ2-5	TRBD2	.	17	TGTGCCAGCAGCCCGGGACTAGCGGGGGGGTTCCAAGAGACCCAGTACTTC	CASSPGLAGGFQETQYF
TRBV12-3/TRBV12-4	TRBJ2-5	.	many	14	TGTGCCAGCAGACCCGGACGGTACCAAGAGACCCAGTACTTC	CASRPGRYQETQYF
TRBV20-1	TRBJ2-5	TRBD2	.	15	TGCAGTGCTAGAGATTTAGGACTAGCGGAAGAGACCCGGTACTTC	CSARDLGLAEETRYF
TRBV4-2	TRBJ2-7	.	.	15	TGTGCCAACAGCCAAGGTGCCACCGGGGCCTTCGAGCAGTACTTC	CANSQGATGAFEQYF
TRBV29-1	TRBJ2-5	.	.	10	TGCAGCGTTTCGGAAGTGACCCAATACTTC	CSVSEVTQYF
TRBV23-1	TRBJ2-2	TRBD1	.	16	TGCGCCAGCAGTCAATCGGGACAGGGGGACACCGGGGAGCTGTTTTTT	CASSQSGQGDTGELFF
TRBV11-2	TRBJ2-7	.	.	14	TGTGCCAGCAGCTTAGGCGTTACGGTTTCCGAGCAGTACTTC	CASSLGVTVSEQYF
TRBV12-5	TRBJ2-5	.	many	17	TGTGCTAGTGGTCAACCCGACTCTCAGGGTCTCGAGGAGACCCAGTACTTC	CASGQPDSQGLEETQYF
TRBV10-3	TRBJ2-1	.	.	15	TGTGCCATCAGTGACCCTCGGACATGGGGCAATGAGCAGCTCTTC	CAISDPRTWGNEQLF
TRBV5-1	TRBJ1-1	.	many	15	TGCGCCAGCAGCAATGGGGGTCAGGGGAACACTGAAGCTTTCTTT	CASSNGGQGNTEAFF
TRBV6-2/TRBV6-3	TRBJ2-7	TRBD2	many	16	TGTGCCAGCAGCCACCCCGCACGGGGGGGGACCTACGAGCAGTACTTC	CASSHPARGGTYEQYF
TRBV20-1	TRBJ2-1	TRBD2	many	16	TGCAGTGCTTCCCCCTTTCTAGCGGGAGTCTACAATGAGCAGTTCTTC	CSASPFLAGVYNEQFF
TRBV5-1	TRBJ2-3	.	few	11	TGCGCCAGTAGAACCACAGATACGCAGTATTTT	CASRTTDTQYF